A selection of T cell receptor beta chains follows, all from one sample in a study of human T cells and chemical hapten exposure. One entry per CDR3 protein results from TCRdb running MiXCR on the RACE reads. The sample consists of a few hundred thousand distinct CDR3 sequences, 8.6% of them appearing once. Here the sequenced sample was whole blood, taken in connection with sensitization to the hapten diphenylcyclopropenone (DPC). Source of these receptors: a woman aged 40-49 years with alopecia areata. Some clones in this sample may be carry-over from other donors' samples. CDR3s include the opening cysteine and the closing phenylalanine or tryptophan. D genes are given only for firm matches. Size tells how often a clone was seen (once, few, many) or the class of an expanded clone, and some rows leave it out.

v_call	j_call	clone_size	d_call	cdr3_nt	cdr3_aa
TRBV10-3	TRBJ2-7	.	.	TGTGCCACCTCGTTGGGGGACTACGAGCAGTACTTC	CATSLGDYEQYF
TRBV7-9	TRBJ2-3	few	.	TGTGCCAGCAGCTTAGCGCGGGGACGTTTGATCACCGTTACAAACGCAGATACGCAGTATTTT	CASSLARGRLITVTNADTQYF
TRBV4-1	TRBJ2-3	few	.	TGCGCCAGCAGCGCACTGGGAGATACGCAGTATTTT	CASSALGDTQYF
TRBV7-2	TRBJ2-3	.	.	TGTGCCAGCAGCTTTCGTTCACCTAGCACAGATACGCAGTATTTT	CASSFRSPSTDTQYF
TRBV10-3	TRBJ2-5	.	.	TGTGCCATCAGCGGGACTCAAGAGACCCAGTACTTC	CAISGTQETQYF
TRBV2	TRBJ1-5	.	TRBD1	TGTGCCAGCAGGGGACAGGATCAGCCCCAGCATTTT	CASRGQDQPQHF
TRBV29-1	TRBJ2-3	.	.	TGCAGCGTGAGGGCCCCTCCAGATACGCAGTATTTT	CSVRAPPDTQYF
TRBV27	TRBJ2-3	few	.	TGTGCCAGCAGTCGCAAGGGTGGTACAGATACGCAGTATTTT	CASSRKGGTDTQYF
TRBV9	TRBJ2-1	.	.	TGTGCCAGCAGCAAAGCCCCCAGGGCTGGGGCACGCAATGAGCAGTTCTTC	CASSKAPRAGARNEQFF
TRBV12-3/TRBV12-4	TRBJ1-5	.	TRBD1	TGTGCCAGCAGTTCGAACGACAGGGCGGGACAGCCCCAGCATTTT	CASSSNDRAGQPQHF
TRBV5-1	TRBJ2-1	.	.	TGCGCCAGCAGCTTGGCGGGTTACCAGTACAATGAGCAGTTCTTC	CASSLAGYQYNEQFF
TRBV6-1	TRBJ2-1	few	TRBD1	TGTGCCAGCAGTCCCTGGGACAGGTCATGGAAGTTCTTC	CASSPWDRSWKFF
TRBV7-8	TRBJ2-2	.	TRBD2	TGTGCCAGCAGCCTTACTAGCGGATACACCGGGGAGCTGTTTTTT	CASSLTSGYTGELFF
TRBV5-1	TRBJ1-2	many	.	TGCGCCAGCAGCTCCCGAGTCAACTATGGCTACACCTTC	CASSSRVNYGYTF
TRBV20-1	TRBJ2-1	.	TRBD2	TGCAGTGCCTACGGGACTAGCGGGAGGGCCCTCAATGAGCAGTTCTTC	CSAYGTSGRALNEQFF
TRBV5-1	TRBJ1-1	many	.	TGCGCCAGCAGCCCGCGGACGGACAACACTGAAGCTTTCTTT	CASSPRTDNTEAFF
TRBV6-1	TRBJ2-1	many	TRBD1	TGTGCCAGCAGTCGGACAGGAGTGTGGCAGTTCTTC	CASSRTGVWQFF
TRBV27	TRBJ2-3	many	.	TGTGCCAGCACCCGTCTGCCCACAGATACGCAGTATTTT	CASTRLPTDTQYF
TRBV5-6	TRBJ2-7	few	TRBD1	TGTGCCAGCAGCCCGAGGGGGCGCAGGTTCTACGAGCAGTACTTC	CASSPRGRRFYEQYF
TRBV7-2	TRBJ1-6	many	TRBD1	TGTGCCAGCAGCTCGCCTACAGGGGCCCGGGGGTCACCCCTCCACTTT	CASSSPTGARGSPLHF
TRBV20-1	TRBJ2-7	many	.	TGCAGTGCTACAGGCGATACGACAGGGGAGGGCTACGAGCAGTACTTC	CSATGDTTGEGYEQYF
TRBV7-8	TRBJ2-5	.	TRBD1	TGTGCCAGCAGCCTCCCGACAGGGGGGGGGGAGACCCAGTACTTC	CASSLPTGGGETQYF
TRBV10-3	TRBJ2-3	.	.	TGTGCCATCAGTGAGCCAGGGGTGGGGGATACGCAGTATTTT	CAISEPGVGDTQYF
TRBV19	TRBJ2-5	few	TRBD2	TGTGCCAGTAGTATCAGCGGGAATAAGGAGACCCAGTACTTC	CASSISGNKETQYF
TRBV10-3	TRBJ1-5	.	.	TGTGCCATCAGTGAGTCCGGGAGACAACTCAATCAGCCCCAGCATTTT	CAISESGRQLNQPQHF
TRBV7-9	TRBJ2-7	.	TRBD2	TGTGCCAGCAGCCTCAGTCACGGGACTAGTCATTACGAGCAGTACTTC	CASSLSHGTSHYEQYF
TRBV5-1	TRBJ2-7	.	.	TGCGCCAGCAGCTTGGATGAGGTCAGGGGTACTAACGAGCAGTACTTC	CASSLDEVRGTNEQYF
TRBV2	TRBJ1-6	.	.	TGTGCCAGCAGGGAGGGTCCGGCGGGCTTTTCTCCCCTCCACTTT	CASREGPAGFSPLHF
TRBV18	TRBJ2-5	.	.	TGTGCCAGCTCACCACCCCGGGGCTCAGAGACCCAGTACTTC	CASSPPRGSETQYF
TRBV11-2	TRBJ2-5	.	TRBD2	TGTGCCAGCAGCTCACGACTAGCGGGAGGGCGGGGGCAAGAGACCCAGTACTTC	CASSSRLAGGRGQETQYF
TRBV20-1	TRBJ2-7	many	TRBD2	TGCAGTGCTAGAGATCCCTCTAGCGGATCCCTCTACGAGCAGTACTTC	CSARDPSSGSLYEQYF
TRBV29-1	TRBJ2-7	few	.	TGCAGCGTTGAAGACGGGTCCTACGAGCAGTACTTC	CSVEDGSYEQYF
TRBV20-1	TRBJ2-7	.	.	TGCAGTGCTAGAGTGGTAGAAAAGAACAGCCGCTACGAGCAGTACTTC	CSARVVEKNSRYEQYF
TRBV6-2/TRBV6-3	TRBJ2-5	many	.	TGTGCCAGCAGTTCGCCGGGGACCCAGTACTTC	CASSSPGTQYF
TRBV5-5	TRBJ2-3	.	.	TGTGCCAGCAGCTTAGCAGACACAGATACGCAGTATTTT	CASSLADTDTQYF
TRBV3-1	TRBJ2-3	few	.	TGTGCCAGCAGCAACTCGGACTCGCAGACGCAGTATTTT	CASSNSDSQTQYF
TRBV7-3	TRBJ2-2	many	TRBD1	TGTGCCAGCAGCCCAGGGGGCACCGGGGAGCTGTTTTTT	CASSPGGTGELFF
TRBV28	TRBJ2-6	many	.	TGTGCCAGCAGTTCGTTGGACGGCTCTGGGGCCAACGTCCTGACTTTC	CASSSLDGSGANVLTF
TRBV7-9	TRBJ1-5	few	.	TGTGCCAGCAGCTTTGGACCAGATCAGCCCCAGCATTTT	CASSFGPDQPQHF
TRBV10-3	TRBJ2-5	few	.	TGTGCCATCAGGGGGTCTGGAGAGACCCAGTACTTC	CAIRGSGETQYF